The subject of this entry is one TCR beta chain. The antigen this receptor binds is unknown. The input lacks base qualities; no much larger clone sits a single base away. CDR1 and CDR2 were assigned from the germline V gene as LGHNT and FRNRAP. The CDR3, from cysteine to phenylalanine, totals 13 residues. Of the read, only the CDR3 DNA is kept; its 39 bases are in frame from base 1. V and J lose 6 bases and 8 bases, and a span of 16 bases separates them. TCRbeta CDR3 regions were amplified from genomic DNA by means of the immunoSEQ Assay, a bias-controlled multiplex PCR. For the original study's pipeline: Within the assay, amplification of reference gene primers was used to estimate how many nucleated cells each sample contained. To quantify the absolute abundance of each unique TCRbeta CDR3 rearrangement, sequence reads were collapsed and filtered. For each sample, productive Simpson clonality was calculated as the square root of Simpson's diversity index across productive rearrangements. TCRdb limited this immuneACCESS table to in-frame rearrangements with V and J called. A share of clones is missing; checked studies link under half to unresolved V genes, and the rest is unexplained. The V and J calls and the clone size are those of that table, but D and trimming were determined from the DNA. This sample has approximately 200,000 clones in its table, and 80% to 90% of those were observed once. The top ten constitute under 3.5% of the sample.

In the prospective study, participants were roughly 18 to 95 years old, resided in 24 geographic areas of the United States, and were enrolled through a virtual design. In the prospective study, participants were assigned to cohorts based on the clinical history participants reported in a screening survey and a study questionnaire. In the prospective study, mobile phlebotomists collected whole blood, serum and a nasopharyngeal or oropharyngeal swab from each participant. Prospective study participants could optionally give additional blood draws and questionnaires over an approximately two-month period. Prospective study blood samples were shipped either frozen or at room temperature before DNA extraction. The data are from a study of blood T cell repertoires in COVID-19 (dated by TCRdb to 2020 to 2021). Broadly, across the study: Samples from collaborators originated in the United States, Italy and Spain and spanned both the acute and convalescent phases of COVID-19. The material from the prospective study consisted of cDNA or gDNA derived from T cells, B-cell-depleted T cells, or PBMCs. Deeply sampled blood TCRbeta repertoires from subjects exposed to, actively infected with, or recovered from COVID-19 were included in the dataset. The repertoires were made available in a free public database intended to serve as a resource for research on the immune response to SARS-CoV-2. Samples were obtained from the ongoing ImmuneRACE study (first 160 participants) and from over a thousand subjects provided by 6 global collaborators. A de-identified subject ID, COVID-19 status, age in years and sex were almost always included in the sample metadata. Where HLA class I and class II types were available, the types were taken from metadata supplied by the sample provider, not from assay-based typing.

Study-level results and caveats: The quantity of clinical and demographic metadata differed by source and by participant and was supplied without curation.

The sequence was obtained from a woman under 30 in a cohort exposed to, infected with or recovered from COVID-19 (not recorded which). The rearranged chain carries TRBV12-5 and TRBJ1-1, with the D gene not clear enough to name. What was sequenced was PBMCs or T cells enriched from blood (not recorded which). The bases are TGTGCTAGTGGACATCAGGAAGCCCTAGAAGCTTTCTTT. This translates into CASGHQEALEAFF.